This T cell receptor beta chain appears in the sequencing data of a study of shared clonotypes between healthy human individuals. All donors were Caucasian adults living in Nashville, Tennessee. Trimming pared 5 bases from V and 0 bases from J, leaving 12 bases between. Germline V lookup: CDR1 MDHEN, CDR2 SYDVKM. The CDR3 spans 15 residues. Libraries were prepared by immunoSEQ multiplex PCR; TCRdb keeps only in-frame clonotypes and omits some of them. The table has 2,500,000 or so clones, around 93% seen once. This clone was seen only once. The chain combines TRBV28 with TRBJ2-3; no firm D call. Sequencing was done on a sample of naive CD4+ T cells from PBMCs. The subset is: CD45RA+ positively selected. This TCR was sampled from a man between 18 and 35 years old in good health. Some clones in this sample may be carry-over from other donors' samples. The DNA of the CDR3 is TGTGCCAGCAGTCCCCTTTGGGGTAGCACAGATACGCAGTATTTT. It translates to CASSPLWGSTDTQYF.